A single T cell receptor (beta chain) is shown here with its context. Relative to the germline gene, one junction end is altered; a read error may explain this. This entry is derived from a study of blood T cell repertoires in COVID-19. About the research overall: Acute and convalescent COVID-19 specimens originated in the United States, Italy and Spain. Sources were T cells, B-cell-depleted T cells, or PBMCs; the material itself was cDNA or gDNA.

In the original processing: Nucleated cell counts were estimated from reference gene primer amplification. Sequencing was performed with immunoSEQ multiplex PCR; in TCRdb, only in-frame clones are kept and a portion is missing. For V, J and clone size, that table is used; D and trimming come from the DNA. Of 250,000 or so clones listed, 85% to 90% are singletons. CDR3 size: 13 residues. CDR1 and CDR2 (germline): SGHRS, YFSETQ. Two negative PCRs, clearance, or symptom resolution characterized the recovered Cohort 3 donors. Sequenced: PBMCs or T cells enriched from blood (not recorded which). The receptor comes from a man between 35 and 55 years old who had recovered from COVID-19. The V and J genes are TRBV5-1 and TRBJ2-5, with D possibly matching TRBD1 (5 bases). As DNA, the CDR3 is TGCGCCAGCAGGTTGGGGCCCCGTGAGACCCAGTACTTC. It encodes CASRLGPRETQYF. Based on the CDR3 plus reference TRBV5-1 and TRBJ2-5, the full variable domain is KAGVTQTPRYLIKTRGQQVTLSCSPISGHRSVSWYQQTPGQGLQFLFEYFSETQRNKGNFPGRFSGRQFSNSRSEMNVSTLELGDSALYLCASRLGPRETQYFGPGTRLLVL.